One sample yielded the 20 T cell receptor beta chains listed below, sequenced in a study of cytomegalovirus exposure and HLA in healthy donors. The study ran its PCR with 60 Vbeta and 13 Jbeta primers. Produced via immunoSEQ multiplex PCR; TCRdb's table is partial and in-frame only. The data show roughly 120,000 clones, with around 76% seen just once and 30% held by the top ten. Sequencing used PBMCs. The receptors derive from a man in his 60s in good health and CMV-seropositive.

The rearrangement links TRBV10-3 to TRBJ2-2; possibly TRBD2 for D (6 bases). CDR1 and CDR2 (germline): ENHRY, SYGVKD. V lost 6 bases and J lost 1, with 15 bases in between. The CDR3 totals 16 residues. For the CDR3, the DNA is TGTGCCATCAGCGAAGGGGTAGCGGAGAACACCGGGGAGCTGTTTTTT. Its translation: CAISEGVAENTGELFF.

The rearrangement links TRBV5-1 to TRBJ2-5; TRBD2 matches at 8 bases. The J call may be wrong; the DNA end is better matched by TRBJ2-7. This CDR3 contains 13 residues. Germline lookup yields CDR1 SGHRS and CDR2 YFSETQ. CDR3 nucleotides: TGCGCCAGCAGCCTGACTAGCGAATTCGAGCAGTACTTC. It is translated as CASSLTSEFEQYF.

The chain's CDR3 is CASSIMGGGQNIQYF. In nucleotides, the CDR3 is TGTGCCAGTAGTATAATGGGGGGGGGCCAAAACATTCAGTACTTC. The chain carries TRBV19 and TRBJ2-4; D possibly corresponds to TRBD2 (7 bases). Trimming removed 2 bases at V and 5 bases at J, with 13 bases between. This CDR3 has 15 residues. Per germline, CDR1 LNHDA and CDR2 SQIVND (reference sequence).

CDR3 amino acids: CASSRGGGVTGELFF. DNA of the CDR3: TGTGCCAGCAGCCGCGGCGGGGGGGTGACCGGGGAGCTGTTTTTT. The V and J genes are TRBV4-2 and TRBJ2-2, with TRBD2 identical over 9 bases. The CDR3 consists of 15 residues. Unmatched junction bases numbered 5, after V lost 4 bases and J lost 5 bases. Per germline, CDR1 LGHNA and CDR2 YNFKEQ.

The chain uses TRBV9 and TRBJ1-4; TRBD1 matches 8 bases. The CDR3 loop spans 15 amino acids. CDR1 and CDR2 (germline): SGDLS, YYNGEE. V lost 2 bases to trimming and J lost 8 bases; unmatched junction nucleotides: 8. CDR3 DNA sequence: TGTGCCAGCAGCGTGACAGGGGACAGAGAAGAAAAACTGTTTTTT. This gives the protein CASSVTGDREEKLFF.

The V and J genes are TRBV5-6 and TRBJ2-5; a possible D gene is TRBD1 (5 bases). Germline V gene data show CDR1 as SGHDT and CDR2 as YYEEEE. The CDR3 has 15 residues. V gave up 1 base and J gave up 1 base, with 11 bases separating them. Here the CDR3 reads CASSLYGHTQETQYF. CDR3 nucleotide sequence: TGTGCCAGCAGCTTGTACGGACACACCCAAGAGACCCAGTACTTC.

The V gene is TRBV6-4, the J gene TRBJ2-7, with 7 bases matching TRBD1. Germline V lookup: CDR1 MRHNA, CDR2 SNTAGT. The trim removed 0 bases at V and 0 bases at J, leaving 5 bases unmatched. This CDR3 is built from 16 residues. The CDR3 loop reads CASSDSTGQLSYEQYF. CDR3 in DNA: TGTGCCAGCAGTGACTCGACGGGACAGCTCTCCTACGAGCAGTACTTC.

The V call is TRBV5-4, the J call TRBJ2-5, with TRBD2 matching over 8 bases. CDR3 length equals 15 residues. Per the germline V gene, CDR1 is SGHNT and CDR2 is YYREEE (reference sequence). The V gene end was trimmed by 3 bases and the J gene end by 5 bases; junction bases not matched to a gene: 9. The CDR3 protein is CASSSHGRGSETQYF. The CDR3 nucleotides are TGTGCCAGCAGCTCTCACGGGAGGGGGTCGGAGACCCAGTACTTC.

CDR3 protein: CASSPGTGSYTSTDTQYF. The CDR3 DNA sequence: TGTGCCAGTAGTCCCGGGACAGGGAGTTATACTAGCACAGATACGCAGTATTTT. The chain employs TRBV19 and TRBJ2-3; 9 nucleotides match TRBD1. The CDR3 length is 18 residues. V shed 5 bases, J shed 0 bases, and the junction held 12 bases outside the gene matches. CDR1 is LNHDA and CDR2 is SQIVND in the germline V gene (reference sequence).

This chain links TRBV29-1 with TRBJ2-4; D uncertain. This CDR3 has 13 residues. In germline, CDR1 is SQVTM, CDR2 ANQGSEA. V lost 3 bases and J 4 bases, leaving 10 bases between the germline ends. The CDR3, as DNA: TGCAGCGTTGATCTCTATCCAAAAAACATTCAGTACTTC. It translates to CSVDLYPKNIQYF.

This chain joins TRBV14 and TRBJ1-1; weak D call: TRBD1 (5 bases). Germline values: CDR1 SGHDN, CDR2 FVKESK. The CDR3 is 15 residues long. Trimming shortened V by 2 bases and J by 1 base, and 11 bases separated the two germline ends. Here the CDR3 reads CASSQRGLGNTEAFF. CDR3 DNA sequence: TGTGCCAGCAGCCAACGGGGGTTGGGGAACACTGAAGCTTTCTTT.

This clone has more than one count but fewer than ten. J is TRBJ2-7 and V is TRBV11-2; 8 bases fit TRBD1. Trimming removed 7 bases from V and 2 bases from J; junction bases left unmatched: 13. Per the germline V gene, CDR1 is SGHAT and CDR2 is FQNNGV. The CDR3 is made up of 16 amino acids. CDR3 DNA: TGTGCCAGCACCAAAAGGGGGTACAGGGGGACCTACGAGCAGTACTTC. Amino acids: CASTKRGYRGTYEQYF.

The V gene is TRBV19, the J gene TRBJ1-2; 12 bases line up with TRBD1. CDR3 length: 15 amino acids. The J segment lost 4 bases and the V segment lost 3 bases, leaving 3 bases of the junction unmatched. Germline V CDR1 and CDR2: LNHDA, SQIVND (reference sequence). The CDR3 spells CASSIGGQGAYGYTF. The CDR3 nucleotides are TGTGCCAGTAGTATTGGGGGACAGGGGGCCTATGGCTACACCTTC.

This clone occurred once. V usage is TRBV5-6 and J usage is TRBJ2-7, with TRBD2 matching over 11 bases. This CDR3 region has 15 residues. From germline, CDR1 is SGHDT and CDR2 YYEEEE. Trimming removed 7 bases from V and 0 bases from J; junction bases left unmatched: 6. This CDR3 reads CASGLLAGDSYEQYF. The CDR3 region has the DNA TGTGCCAGCGGACTACTAGCGGGAGACTCCTACGAGCAGTACTTC. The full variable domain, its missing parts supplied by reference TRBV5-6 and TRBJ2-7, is DAGVTQSPTHLIKTRGQQVTLRCSPKSGHDTVSWYQQALGQGPQFIFQYYEEEERQRGNFPDRFSGHQFPNYSSELNVNALLLGDSALYLCASGLLAGDSYEQYFGPGTRLTVT.

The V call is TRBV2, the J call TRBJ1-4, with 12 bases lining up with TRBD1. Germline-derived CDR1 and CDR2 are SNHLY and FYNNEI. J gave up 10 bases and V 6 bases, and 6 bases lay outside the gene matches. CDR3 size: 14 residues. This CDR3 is CASSRDRGLRKLFF. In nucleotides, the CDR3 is TGTGCCAGCAGCCGGGACAGGGGGCTGAGAAAACTGTTTTTT. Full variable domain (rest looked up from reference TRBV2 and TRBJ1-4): EPEVTQTPSHQVTQMGQEVILRCVPISNHLYFYWYRQILGQKVEFLVSFYNNEISEKSEIFDDQFSVERPDGSNFTLKIRSTKLEDSAMYFCASSRDRGLRKLFFGSGTQLSVL.

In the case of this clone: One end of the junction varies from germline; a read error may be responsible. CDR3 residues: CSAVQAGAPVF. For the CDR3, the DNA is TGCAGTGCCGTTCAAGCGGGGGCTCCGGTCTTC. V is TRBV20-1 and J is TRBJ2-1, with TRBD2 matching 8 bases. Germline V gene data show CDR1 as DFQATT and CDR2 as SNEGSKA (reference sequence). This CDR3 region has 11 residues.

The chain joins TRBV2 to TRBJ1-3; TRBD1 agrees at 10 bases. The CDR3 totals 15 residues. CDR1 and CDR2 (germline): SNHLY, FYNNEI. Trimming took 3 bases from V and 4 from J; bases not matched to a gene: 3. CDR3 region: CASSEDRGYGNTIYF. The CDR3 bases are TGTGCCAGCAGTGAGGACAGGGGGTACGGAAACACCATATATTTT.

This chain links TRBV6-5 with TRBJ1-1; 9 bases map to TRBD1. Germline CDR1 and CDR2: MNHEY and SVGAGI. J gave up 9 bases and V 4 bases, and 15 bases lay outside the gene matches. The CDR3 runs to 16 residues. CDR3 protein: CASSSNDRGILRKAFF. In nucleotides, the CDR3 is TGTGCCAGCAGTTCTAATGACAGGGGGATTTTACGTAAAGCTTTCTTT.

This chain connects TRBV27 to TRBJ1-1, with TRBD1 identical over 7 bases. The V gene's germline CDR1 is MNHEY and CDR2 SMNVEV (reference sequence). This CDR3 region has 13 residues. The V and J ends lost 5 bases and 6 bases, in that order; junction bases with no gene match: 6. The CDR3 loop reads CASSLGTEAEAFF. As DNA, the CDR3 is TGTGCCAGCAGTCTAGGGACAGAGGCTGAAGCTTTCTTT.

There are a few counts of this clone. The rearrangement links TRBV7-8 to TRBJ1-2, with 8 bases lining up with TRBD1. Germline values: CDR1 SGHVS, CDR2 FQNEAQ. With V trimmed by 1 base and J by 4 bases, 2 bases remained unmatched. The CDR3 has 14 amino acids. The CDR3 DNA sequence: TGTGCCAGCAGCTTAGTTGGGACAGGCTATGGCTACACCTTC. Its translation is CASSLVGTGYGYTF. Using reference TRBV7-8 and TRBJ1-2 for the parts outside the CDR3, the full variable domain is GAGVSQSPRYKVAKRGQDVALRCDPISGHVSLFWYQQALGQGPEFLTYFQNEAQLDKSGLPSDRFFAERPEGSVSTLKIQRTQQEDSAVYLCASSLVGTGYGYTFGSGTRLTVV.